This TCR beta chain originates from a study of blood T cell repertoires in COVID-19. The CDR3 is 15 residues long. CDR1 and CDR2 from the germline V gene are SEHNR and FQNEAQ (reference sequence). V was clipped by 5 bases and J by 0 bases, with 11 bases between them. Participant-given clinical history determined each cohort assignment. Profiled with immunoSEQ multiplex PCR; TCRdb holds only in-frame clones, not every one. This sample has around 230,000 clones; about nine tenths occur once, and the top ten carry roughly 4%. This TCR derives from a woman in her 30s with acute COVID-19. The J gene is TRBJ2-1, the V gene TRBV7-9; D remains ambiguous. The sequencing sample was made of PBMCs or T cells enriched from blood (not recorded which). The CDR3 DNA sequence: TGTGCCAGCAGCCAATCTGAGAGCTCCTACAATGAGCAGTTCTTC. This gives the protein CASSQSESSYNEQFF.